Following are 5 T cell receptor beta chains from one sample sequenced in a study of CD8+CD57+ T cells in acquired aplastic anemia. TCR beta VDJ combinations and CDR3 sequences were profiled from genomic DNA. TCRdb re-called the reads with MiXCR, one entry per CDR3 protein. Among over 150,000 distinct CDR3 sequences listed, less than 60% were seen once. By flow cytometry, patients selected for sequencing had shown an expansion of CD8+CD57+ cells. The sample taken for sequencing was sorted CD4+, CD8+, or CD8+CD57+ T cells (not recorded which) from PBMCs. The receptors come from a human donor with aplastic anemia.

This clonotype has only a few counts. The chain carries TRBV19 and TRBJ1-6; TRBD1 is a possible D gene (5 bases). Trimming took off 6 bases at V and 10 bases at J, with 13 bases between the two ends. The CDR3 extends over 13 amino acids. CDR1 LNHDA and CDR2 SQIVND come from the germline V gene (reference sequence). CDR3 sequence reads: CASRTTGGSPLHF. CDR3 sequence (DNA): TGTGCCAGTAGAACAACAGGCGGCTCACCCCTCCACTTT.

In its sample, this clonotype was seen many times. V is TRBV7-9 and J is TRBJ2-3, with D tentatively TRBD1 or TRBD2 (6 bases each). This CDR3 contains 15 residues. The germline V gene has CDR1 SEHNR and CDR2 FQNEAQ (reference sequence). Between the trimmed V and J ends, which lost 8 bases and 4 bases, there was a span of 19 bases. CDR3 in amino acids: CASPGPRGAADTQYF. Here the CDR3 DNA reads TGTGCCAGCCCAGGCCCGAGGGGGGCGGCAGATACGCAGTATTTT.

There are a few counts of this clonotype. This chain uses TRBV24-1 with TRBJ2-5, with 8 bases identical to TRBD1. Germline V lookup: CDR1 KGHDR, CDR2 SFDVKD. The length of the CDR3 is 16 residues. The V and J ends lost 4 bases and 3 bases, in that order; junction bases with no gene match: 9. DNA of the CDR3: TGTGCCACCAGTGAAGGTGGACAGGGAGGAGAAGAGACCCAGTACTTC. It translates to CATSEGGQGGEETQYF.

There are many counts of this clonotype. The chain recombines TRBV12-3 or TRBV12-4 with TRBJ1-5; no clear D gene. V dropped 2 bases and J dropped 5 bases, with 10 bases sitting between them. CDR3 length: 14 residues. The DNA of the CDR3 is TGTGCCAGCAGTTTACTCTCACCTTATCAGCCCCAGCATTTT. Residues: CASSLLSPYQPQHF.

The chain couples TRBV20-1 to TRBJ2-1; 11 positions match TRBD2. The CDR3 has 16 residues. Germline V gives CDR1 DFQATT, CDR2 SNEGSKA (reference sequence). J was trimmed by 10 bases and V by 0 bases; bases with no gene match: 11. DNA of the CDR3: TGCAGTGCTAGAGACCCGTTCACTAGCGGGAGCGGGGAGCAGTTCTTC. This codes for CSARDPFTSGSGEQFF.